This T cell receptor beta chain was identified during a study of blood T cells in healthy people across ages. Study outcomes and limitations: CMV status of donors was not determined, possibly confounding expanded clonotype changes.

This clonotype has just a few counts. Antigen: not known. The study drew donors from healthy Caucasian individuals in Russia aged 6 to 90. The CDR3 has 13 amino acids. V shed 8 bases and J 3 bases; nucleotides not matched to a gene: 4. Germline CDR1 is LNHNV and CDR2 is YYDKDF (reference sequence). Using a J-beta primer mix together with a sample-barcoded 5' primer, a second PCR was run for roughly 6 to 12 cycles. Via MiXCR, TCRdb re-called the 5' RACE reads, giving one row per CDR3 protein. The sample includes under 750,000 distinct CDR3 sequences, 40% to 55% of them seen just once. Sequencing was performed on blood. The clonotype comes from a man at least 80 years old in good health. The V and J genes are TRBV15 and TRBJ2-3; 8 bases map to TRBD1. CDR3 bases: TGTGCCACCCGGCAGGGGGCAACAGATACGCAGTATTTT. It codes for CATRQGATDTQYF.